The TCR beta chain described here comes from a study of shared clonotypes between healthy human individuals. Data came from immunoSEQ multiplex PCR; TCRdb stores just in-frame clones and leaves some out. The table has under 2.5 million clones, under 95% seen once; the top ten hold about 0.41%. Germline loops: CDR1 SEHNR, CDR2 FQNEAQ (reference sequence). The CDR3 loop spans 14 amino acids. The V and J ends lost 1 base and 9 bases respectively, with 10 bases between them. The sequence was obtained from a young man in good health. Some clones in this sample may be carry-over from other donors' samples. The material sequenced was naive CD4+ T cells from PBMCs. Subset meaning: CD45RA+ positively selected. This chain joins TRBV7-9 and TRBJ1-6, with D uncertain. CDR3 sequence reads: CASSLVREPSPLHF. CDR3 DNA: TGTGCCAGCAGCTTAGTTCGGGAACCTTCACCCCTCCACTTT.